These T cell receptor beta chains were read from a single sample in a study of T cell responses to AZD1222 COVID-19 vaccine. Repertoires were generated with immunoSEQ multiplex PCR, while TCRdb's copy carries only in-frame clones and drops some. The sample consists of 90,000 to 150,000 clones, around 89% of them appearing once. The source was peripheral blood, collected on day 0 of AZD1222 vaccination. All receptors come from an adult in good health. CDR3s include the opening cysteine and the closing phenylalanine or tryptophan. D genes are given only for firm matches. For some rows the clone size is stated as once, few or many, or as a class when expanded; others skip it.

TRBJ1-5 NA TRBD1 TRBV15 CATSRDLGQGSVQPQHF TGTGCCACCAGCAGAGATCTGGGACAGGGAAGTGTTCAGCCCCAGCATTTT
TRBJ2-6 NA NA TRBV5-1 CASDPDPGANVLTF TGCGCCAGCGATCCGGATCCTGGGGCCAACGTCCTGACTTTC
TRBJ1-1 once TRBD1 TRBV6-5 CASTTSGTGKGLAFF TGTGCCAGCACCACATCCGGGACAGGGAAGGGGCTAGCTTTCTTT
TRBJ1-2 NA TRBD1 TRBV4-1 CASSLRDRGYGYTF TGCGCCAGCAGCCTCCGGGACAGGGGTTATGGCTACACCTTC
TRBJ2-1 NA NA TRBV6-4 CASSDSAAEQFF TGTGCCAGCAGTGACTCGGCGGCTGAGCAGTTCTTC
TRBJ1-2 NA TRBD1 TRBV5-1 CASSLITGGAGYGYTF TGCGCCAGCAGCTTGATAACAGGGGGCGCCGGCTATGGCTACACCTTC
TRBJ2-4 NA NA TRBV5-8 CASSHRGRVWGKNIQYF TGTGCCAGCAGCCACCGGGGCAGGGTGTGGGGCAAAAACATTCAGTACTTC
TRBJ2-7 NA NA TRBV27 CASSLYGTGMYEQYF TGTGCCAGCAGTTTATACGGGACGGGGATGTACGAGCAGTACTTC
TRBJ2-7 NA TRBD1 TRBV7-9 CASSRQGYYEQYF TGTGCCAGCAGCCGACAGGGGTACTACGAGCAGTACTTC
TRBJ2-1 once TRBD2 TRBV10-1 CPRSPRRGAANEQFF TGCCCCCGCAGTCCGCGGCGGGGGGCCGCCAATGAGCAGTTCTTC
TRBJ1-1 NA NA TRBV5-1 CASKNGVENTEAFF TGCGCCAGCAAAAACGGGGTAGAGAACACTGAAGCTTTCTTT
TRBJ1-2 few NA TRBV29-1 CSVVGTLGGYTF TGCAGCGTTGTGGGCACTTTGGGAGGCTACACCTTC
TRBJ2-7 NA TRBD1 TRBV10-3 CAISEEGAEYEQYF TGTGCCATCAGTGAGGAGGGGGCAGAATACGAGCAGTACTTC
TRBJ2-7 NA NA TRBV4-2 CASSQDRASDFSYEQYF TGTGCCAGCAGCCAAGATCGGGCTAGCGACTTTTCCTACGAGCAGTACTTC
TRBJ2-5 NA NA TRBV5-6 CASSLVRGRFQETQYF TGTGCCAGCAGCTTAGTGCGGGGCCGATTTCAAGAGACCCAGTACTTC
TRBJ2-2 once TRBD1 TRBV10-3 CAIRGSGQGWNTGELFF TGTGCCATCAGAGGGTCTGGACAGGGGTGGAACACCGGGGAGCTGTTTTTT
TRBJ1-4 NA NA TRBV6-2/TRBV6-3 CASRPAAANEKLFF TGTGCCAGCAGACCTGCCGCGGCTAATGAAAAACTGTTTTTT
TRBJ1-4 once TRBD1 TRBV5-1 CASSLATGQKTEKLFF TGCGCCAGCAGCTTGGCCACGGGACAGAAAACTGAAAAACTGTTTTTT
TRBJ1-3 NA NA TRBV27 CASRPSSGNTIYF TGTGCCAGCAGGCCCAGCTCTGGAAACACCATATATTTT
TRBJ1-2 once NA TRBV12-5 CASGLGKRARGDNGYTF TGTGCTAGTGGTTTGGGAAAACGAGCCAGGGGAGATAATGGCTACACCTTC
TRBJ1-2 NA NA TRBV7-2 CASSLWSKGSDGYTF TGTGCCAGCAGCTTATGGTCAAAGGGGAGTGATGGCTACACCTTC
TRBJ1-5 NA NA TRBV7-2 CASAEGRSSNQPQHF TGTGCCAGCGCCGAGGGGAGGAGTAGCAATCAGCCCCAGCATTTT
TRBJ1-1 NA NA TRBV29-1 CSVSDGAFF TGCAGCGTTTCGGATGGGGCTTTCTTT
TRBJ2-3 NA NA TRBV19 CASTHGGADTQYF TGTGCCAGTACTCATGGGGGCGCAGATACGCAGTATTTT
TRBJ1-1 NA NA TRBV6-4 CASSDEGRGEAFF TGTGCCAGCAGTGACGAGGGGAGGGGTGAAGCTTTCTTT
TRBJ2-7 NA TRBD1 TRBV5-4 CASSLPGQVSYEQYF TGTGCCAGCAGCTTACCGGGACAGGTTTCCTACGAGCAGTACTTC
TRBJ2-7 NA TRBD1 TRBV4-3 CASSQVPGQGAYEQYF TGCGCCAGCAGCCAAGTCCCGGGACAGGGGGCGTACGAGCAGTACTTC
TRBJ1-1 NA TRBD1 TRBV25-1 CASSPSPGQQNTEAFF TGTGCCAGCAGCCCCTCCCCGGGACAGCAAAACACTGAAGCTTTCTTT
TRBJ1-1 NA NA TRBV5-5 CASSLQGGHLNTEAFF TGTGCCAGCAGCCTGCAAGGGGGACACCTGAACACTGAAGCTTTCTTT
TRBJ2-7 NA NA TRBV29-1 CSVTVGGDEQYF TGCAGCGTCACCGTAGGGGGGGACGAGCAGTACTTC
TRBJ2-3 few NA TRBV12-5 CASGLGTVADTQYF TGTGCTAGTGGTTTGGGGACAGTGGCAGATACGCAGTATTTT
TRBJ2-2 once TRBD1 TRBV11-2 CASSAYRGTGELFF TGTGCCAGCAGCGCCTACAGGGGGACCGGGGAGCTGTTTTTT
TRBJ1-2 few NA TRBV6-5 CASSYLTETGGYTF TGTGCCAGCAGCTACCTCACCGAAACAGGGGGCTACACCTTC
TRBJ1-2 few NA TRBV7-2 CASSLFEGGPGYTF TGTGCCAGCAGCTTGTTCGAGGGCGGTCCTGGCTACACCTTC
TRBJ1-5 NA TRBD1 TRBV20-1 CSASRRDRQNQPQHF TGCAGTGCTAGTAGAAGGGACAGGCAAAATCAGCCCCAGCATTTT
TRBJ1-4 NA NA TRBV3-1/TRBV3-2 CASSQARGGVGEKLFF TGTGCCAGCAGCCAAGCCCGGGGGGGGGTCGGTGAAAAACTGTTTTTT
TRBJ2-5 NA TRBD2 TRBV5-4 CASRARGGAGETQYF TGTGCCAGCCGAGCTCGCGGGGGGGCCGGGGAGACCCAGTACTTC
TRBJ1-1 NA NA TRBV2 CASSEGGTEAFF TGTGCCAGCAGTGAAGGGGGCACTGAAGCTTTCTTT
TRBJ2-2 NA NA TRBV5-1 CASSLGSGIKLSNTGELFF TGCGCCAGCAGCTTGGGGTCCGGAATTAAACTATCGAACACCGGGGAGCTGTTTTTT
TRBJ1-4 NA NA TRBV18 CASSRSGKGATNEKLFF TGTGCCAGCTCACGGTCAGGGAAGGGAGCAACTAATGAAAAACTGTTTTTT
TRBJ2-3 NA NA TRBV7-3 CASSSGVSTDTQYF TGTGCCAGCAGCTCCGGGGTCAGCACAGATACGCAGTATTTT
TRBJ1-2 NA NA TRBV6-5 CASSYSMGEAYGYTF TGTGCCAGCAGTTACTCGATGGGGGAGGCCTATGGCTACACCTTC
TRBJ2-7 NA NA TRBV5-1 CASSFPEPSYEQYF TGCGCCAGCAGCTTCCCCGAACCCTCCTACGAGCAGTACTTC
TRBJ2-3 NA TRBD2 TRBV7-9 CASSPQRGGPDTQYF TGTGCCAGCAGCCCGCAGCGGGGGGGTCCAGATACGCAGTATTTT